This is a list of T cell receptor beta chains from one sample in a study of blood T cell repertoires in COVID-19. Profiled with immunoSEQ multiplex PCR; TCRdb holds only in-frame clones, not every one. The repertoire consists of 200,000 to 300,000 clones, with 85% occurring once and the leading ten covering over 5.5%. The material sequenced was peripheral blood. The receptors shown here come from an older woman with active or convalescent COVID-19. Both conserved end residues are trimmed from each CDR3. D genes are given only for firm matches. Size tells how often a clone was seen (once, few, many) or the class of an expanded clone, and some rows leave it out.

CDR3: ASSQDEGGGPKESQY; V: TRBV4-1; D: .; size: .
CDR3: ASSLAGQGTGEKLF; V: TRBV7-9; D: TRBD1; size: once
CDR3: ASSLGGTTRRYTEAF; V: TRBV5-1; D: .; size: .
CDR3: ASSLAREGLQPQH; V: TRBV5-1; D: .; size: .
CDR3: ASSLEGQPSMNTEAF; V: TRBV5-1; D: TRBD1; size: .
CDR3: ASSPRSSGRAGEQF; V: TRBV27; D: TRBD2; size: .
CDR3: ASNGGLAGEADTQY; V: TRBV11-2; D: TRBD2; size: .
CDR3: ASSLVSSRDYQETQY; V: TRBV11-3; D: .; size: .
CDR3: ASSYSIAQTQY; V: TRBV6-5; D: .; size: .
CDR3: ASSPGTGLYGYT; V: TRBV14; D: TRBD1; size: .
CDR3: ASRIQGLAGSNNEQF; V: TRBV2; D: TRBD2; size: .
CDR3: ASSHPGGIWF; V: TRBV7-2; D: TRBD2; size: .
CDR3: ASSLFSARLSSGANVLT; V: TRBV28; D: .; size: .
CDR3: SARGTGWNTEAF; V: TRBV29-1; D: TRBD1; size: .
CDR3: ASSFSDYGYT; V: TRBV28; D: .; size: .
CDR3: ASSFGTGGLYEQY; V: TRBV5-6; D: TRBD1; size: .
CDR3: ASSRDTEETQY; V: TRBV4-2; D: .; size: few
CDR3: ASSPSLAGELF; V: TRBV27; D: .; size: .
CDR3: ASSPDAAGRIQY; V: TRBV5-5; D: .; size: .
CDR3: ASRTSGAGYT; V: TRBV28; D: .; size: .
CDR3: ASTGQGYGYT; V: TRBV12-3/TRBV12-4; D: .; size: .
CDR3: ASSLPRGPREEQETQY; V: TRBV7-6; D: TRBD2; size: once
CDR3: ASSLDRGEANQPQH; V: TRBV5-6; D: TRBD1; size: .
CDR3: ASTKERVDTEAF; V: TRBV6-5; D: .; size: .
CDR3: ASSPAGGVSGANVLT; V: TRBV18; D: TRBD1; size: once
CDR3: ATLRVTEAF; V: TRBV28; D: .; size: few
CDR3: ASPGQLYGYT; V: TRBV21-1; D: .; size: .
CDR3: ASSSDRGLNYSNQPQH; V: TRBV28; D: TRBD1; size: once
CDR3: ASSLDRGNFGYT; V: TRBV7-9; D: TRBD1; size: .
CDR3: ASSPRDRGLRETQY; V: TRBV18; D: TRBD1; size: .
CDR3: ASSLQRQGTGTQY; V: TRBV4-1; D: .; size: .
CDR3: ASSPGTASTQY; V: TRBV5-1; D: TRBD1; size: .
CDR3: SVAWGDRNQPQH; V: TRBV29-1; D: .; size: .
CDR3: ASSQEGGVGEAF; V: TRBV14; D: TRBD1; size: .
CDR3: ASSQIAGPSYEQY; V: TRBV11-2; D: TRBD2; size: .
CDR3: ASSESRQANVYNSPLH; V: TRBV6-1; D: .; size: .
CDR3: ASRRSGGPTGELF; V: TRBV27; D: TRBD2; size: once
CDR3: ASSLVTSGSAEQY; V: TRBV5-1; D: TRBD2; size: .
CDR3: ASSSPRDRRGAF; V: TRBV11-3; D: TRBD1; size: .
CDR3: ASSPTRQYNEQF; V: TRBV7-9; D: .; size: .
CDR3: ASSLRGSSGNTIY; V: TRBV28; D: .; size: .
CDR3: ASSSRGGGQPQH; V: TRBV7-2; D: .; size: few
CDR3: ASSLIRGSDGYT; V: TRBV5-1; D: .; size: .